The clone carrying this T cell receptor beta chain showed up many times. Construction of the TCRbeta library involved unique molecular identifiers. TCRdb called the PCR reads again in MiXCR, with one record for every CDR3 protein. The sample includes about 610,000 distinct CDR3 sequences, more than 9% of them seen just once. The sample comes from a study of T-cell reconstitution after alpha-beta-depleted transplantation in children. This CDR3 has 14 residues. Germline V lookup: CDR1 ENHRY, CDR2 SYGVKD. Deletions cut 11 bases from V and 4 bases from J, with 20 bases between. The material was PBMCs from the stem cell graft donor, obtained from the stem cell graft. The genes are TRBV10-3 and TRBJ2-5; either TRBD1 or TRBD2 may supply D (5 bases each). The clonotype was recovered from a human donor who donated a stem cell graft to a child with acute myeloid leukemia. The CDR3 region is CAAASGQGRETQYF. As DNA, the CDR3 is TGTGCCGCGGCATCGGGGCAGGGTCGAGAGACCCAGTACTTC.